The clone carrying this T cell receptor (beta chain) was seen repeatedly, ten times or more. As yet, its antigen is unknown. This CDR3 is built from 13 residues. Germline V gene data show CDR1 as DFQATT and CDR2 as SNEGSKA (reference sequence). Trimming left V 6 bases short and J 0 bases short, with 11 bases between. This sample is part of a study of metastatic and nonmetastatic thyroid tumors. Study information: Across peripheral blood and tumor or nodule tissue samples taken from malignant and benign thyroid patients, the repertoires were compared with one another. Findings and caveats of the study: The reported finding was significantly higher TCR beta diversity in malignant thyroid tumors relative to benign nodules, in blood and tumor.

Treatment of any kind had been given to no patient before thyroid surgery. Methods used by the authors: The distant-metastasis classifier for papillary thyroid cancer was built from CDR3 differences across clinicopathological groups. Using MiXCR, TCRdb reanalyzed the PCR reads. TCRdb, not the original authors, processed these V and J calls. This table holds around 34,000 clones, over 20% found once. This receptor was taken from a male donor with papillary thyroid cancer or a benign thyroid nodule (not recorded which). Some clones in this sample may be carry-over from other donors' samples. The sample taken for sequencing was tumor tissue. The genes are TRBV20-1 and TRBJ1-1; D is uncertain. CDR3: CSARRTLNTEAFF. The DNA for the CDR3 is TGCAGTGCCAGACGAACCCTGAACACTGAAGCTTTCTTT.